This TCR beta chain is from a study of immune characterization of retroperitoneal liposarcoma. CDR1 MGHRA and CDR2 YSYEKL come from the germline V gene. This CDR3 has 13 residues. V lost 2 bases, J lost 4 bases, and 8 bases lay in between. TCRdb fed the PCR reads into MiXCR, producing one record per CDR3 protein. Counted here are 9,000 to 13,000 distinct CDR3 sequences, around a quarter occurring once; the ten biggest clones make up around 8.3%. The receptor was isolated from a male donor with retroperitoneal liposarcoma. The chain links TRBV4-1 to TRBJ1-1, with D maybe TRBD1 (6 bases). What was sequenced was tumor tissue. CDR3 nucleotide sequence: TGCGCCAGCAGCCAAACCAGGGGCACTGAAGCTTTCTTT. Amino acid sequence: CASSQTRGTEAFF.